The clone carrying this T cell receptor (beta chain) was observed many times. This sample was taken from a study of blood T cells in healthy people across ages. Background on the study: Every two T cells gave about one barcoded beta molecule via template switching.

A second roughly 6 to 12 cycle PCR used barcoded and J-beta primers. TCRdb passed the 5' RACE reads through MiXCR, listing each CDR3 protein once. In the table there are approximately 900,000 distinct CDR3 sequences, 45% to 50% of which are singletons. The amount of total RNA extracted per sample was at least 5 micrograms. After removal of 1 base from V and 6 bases from J, the junction contained 3 bases not matched to a gene. The CDR3 is 14 amino acids. CDR1 and CDR2 from the germline V gene are MNHNS and SASEGT. The sequencing sample was made of blood. This TCR derives from a man aged 30 to 45 in good health. This chain connects TRBV6-1 to TRBJ2-3; TRBD2 matches at 8 bases. CDR3 amino acids: CASSEVSGADTQYF. For the CDR3, the DNA is TGTGCCAGCAGTGAAGTTAGCGGGGCGGATACGCAGTATTTT.